The clone carrying this TCR beta chain has a handful of counts. Its antigen is not known. Sequencing templates came from extracted RNA that was reverse transcribed into cDNA. Generated by immunoSEQ multiplex PCR, the TCRdb table keeps only in-frame clones and is missing some. This repertoire shows 200,000 to 250,000 clones, around 65% found once; its top ten account for 4% to 4.5%. This sample was included in a study of CD8+ T cells in alopecia areata. Whole-study context: Severity of treated patients was scored by affected scalp percentage.

The J segment lost 2 bases and the V segment lost 2 bases, leaving 11 bases of the junction unmatched. Germline CDR1 reads SGDLS; CDR2 reads YYNGEE. The CDR3 has 18 amino acids. Specified treatment: oral pan-JAK inhibitor, 5-10 mg twice daily. Points from the study as a whole: The study found tofacitinib significantly decreased scalp clonality and expanded CD8+ clones among the top 100.

The sample consisted of CD4+ T cells sorted from blood, taken at week 4, from a patient treated with tofacitinib. This rearrangement joins TRBV9 to TRBJ2-5; the match to TRBD2 covers 11 bases. The receptor was isolated from a human donor with alopecia areata. The CDR3 spells CASSVLAGGYIGQETQYF. DNA of the CDR3: TGTGCCAGCAGCGTCTTAGCGGGGGGGTATATTGGGCAAGAGACCCAGTACTTC.